These 17 T cell receptor beta chains came from one sample sequenced in a study of tumor-infiltrating lymphocytes in primary liver carcinoma. From roughly 20-30 mg of unsorted bulk tissue, DNA and RNA were co-extracted together. A primer matching the constant region was used to make TCR beta cDNA from around 550 ng of total RNA. Three nested multiplex PCR rounds, a slightly modified ARM-PCR, produced the libraries for TCR beta. The first two PCR rounds, approximately 11 cycles each, used TRBV1-TRBV30 forward primers and a C-beta reverse primer. TCRdb ran MiXCR on the multiplex PCR reads and lists one entry per CDR3 protein. Altogether about 35,000 distinct CDR3 sequences are present, around 74% being singletons, with the ten largest covering 16%. Sequenced sample: liver tumor tissue from sampling region 4. The subset was: tumor region T4, right-lateral pole. These receptors came from a man aged 35 to 55 with primary liver carcinoma and hepatitis B virus infection.

The chain combines TRBV7-9 with TRBJ2-3; 8 nucleotides line up with TRBD1. V shed 3 bases and J 4 bases; nucleotides not matched to a gene: 6. Germline V gene sequence: CDR1 SEHNR, CDR2 FQNEAQ (reference sequence). The CDR3 length is 15 residues. The DNA of the CDR3 is TGTGCCAGCAGCTTGGACAGGGATGGGGCAGATACGCAGTATTTT. The encoded protein is CASSLDRDGADTQYF.

This clonotype was seen more than once but under ten times. At one end the junction does not follow the germline gene, possibly because of a read error. The chain joins TRBV4-3 to TRBJ1-2; D perhaps matches TRBD1 (5 bases). The CDR3 runs 15 residues. The germline gives CDR1 LGHNA, CDR2 YSLEER. CDR3 sequence reads: CTSNQEVKGSYGYTF. In nucleotides, the CDR3 is TGCACCAGCAACCAAGAGGTGAAGGGGAGCTATGGCTACACCTTC.

Notes on this clonotype: This likely comes from a read error, as the CDR3 has no conserved phenylalanine or tryptophan at its end. No DNA is shown, since the ends of the CDR3 on it are uncertain; the CDR3 is the one TCRdb lists. This sequence joins TRBV6-1 and TRBJ1-5; the table assigns TRBD1, which was not confirmed against the DNA. Counting both end residues, the CDR3 totals 14 amino acids. Germline V gives CDR1 MNHNS, CDR2 SASEGT. The CDR3 loop is CASSLQGATQHHHY.

To note about this clonotype: No conserved phenylalanine or tryptophan is present at the end of the CDR3, so a read error is the likely explanation. Because the CDR3's place on the DNA is in doubt, the DNA is left out and the CDR3 is given as listed by TCRdb. This chain links TRBV29-1 with TRBJ2-1; the table gives TRBD2 as D, unverified against the DNA. CDR1 SQVTM and CDR2 ANQGSEA come from the germline V gene. Both ends counted, the CDR3 spans 15 residues. CDR3 protein: CSVAPLLAGGYEQFM.

Concerning this clonotype: The junction does not match germline at one end; this may be a read error. This chain joins TRBV6-1 and TRBJ2-1; 9 bases line up with TRBD2. From germline, CDR1 is MNHNS and CDR2 SASEGT. The CDR3 runs 15 residues. The DNA for the CDR3 is TGTGCCAGCAGTGATAAAGCGGGAGGATACAATGAACAGTTCTTC. Its translation is CASSDKAGGYNEQFF.

By share, this clonotype counts as large. The chain links TRBV6-6 to TRBJ1-1; 8 bases are shared with TRBD1. Germline V lookup: CDR1 MNHNY, CDR2 SVGAGI (reference sequence). J gave up 5 bases and V 6 bases, and 5 bases lay outside the gene matches. CDR3 size: 13 residues. This CDR3 reads CASSTGGTTEAFF. CDR3 DNA sequence: TGTGCCAGCAGCACAGGGGGGACTACTGAAGCTTTCTTT.

The chain combines TRBV7-2 with TRBJ2-5, with 8 bases identical to TRBD2. Germline V gives CDR1 SGHTA, CDR2 FQGNSA. The CDR3 has 18 amino acids. Trimming took 4 bases from V and 2 from J; bases not matched to a gene: 15. For the CDR3, the DNA is TGTGCCAGCAGCTCTCCTTCCGGGACTAGAGGGATTCAAGAGACCCAGTACTTC. It translates to CASSSPSGTRGIQETQYF.

Concerning this clonotype: One end of the junction is discordant with germline, which a read error may explain. This rearrangement joins TRBV5-4 to TRBJ2-3; D gene unclear. This CDR3 has 16 residues. Germline V lookup: CDR1 SGHNT, CDR2 YYREEE (reference sequence). CDR3 in DNA: TGTGCCAACAGCTTGGAAGGTAGTGGGCTCACAGATACGCAATATTTT. It is translated as CANSLEGSGLTDTQYF.

The chain recombines TRBV7-8 with TRBJ2-7, with TRBD2 matching 7 bases. After removal of 10 bases from V and 3 bases from J, the junction contained 9 bases not matched to a gene. This CDR3 comprises 13 residues. The germline V gene encodes CDR1 SGHVS and CDR2 FQNEAQ. The CDR3 DNA reads TGTGCCATCAACTTTACTAGCGTCTACGAGCAGTACTTC. This translates into CAINFTSVYEQYF.

The count of this clonotype is one. Mismatch with germline at one junction end may stem from a read error. The chain joins TRBV4-3 to TRBJ1-6, with 7 nucleotides matching TRBD1. The CDR3 spans 16 residues. In germline, CDR1 is LGHNA, CDR2 YSLEER. The CDR3 is CAGSSWDSGRNSPLHF. The CDR3 bases are TGCGCCGGCAGCTCCTGGGACAGCGGAAGGAACTCACCCCTCCACTTT.

This clonotype was detected only a few times. The junction and the germline gene differ at one end; a read error may be behind it. This chain uses TRBV4-2 with TRBJ2-5; 10 nucleotides align to TRBD2. The CDR3 runs to 16 residues. The germline V gene encodes CDR1 LGHNA and CDR2 YNFKEQ. CDR3 sequence (DNA): TGTGCCAGCAGCCAAGCGACTAGCGGGTTTCAAGGGACCCAGTACTTC. Protein product: CASSQATSGFQGTQYF.

The chain is built from TRBV6-2 or TRBV6-3 and TRBJ2-1; 9 positions agree with TRBD2. CDR1 and CDR2 from the germline V gene are MNHEY and SVGEGT. The CDR3 has 16 residues. The J segment lost 7 bases and the V segment lost 5 bases, leaving 12 bases of the junction unmatched. CDR3 coding DNA: TGTGCCAGCAGTCCCCGGATTAGCGGGGGAGCAAATGAGCAGTTCTTC. This sequence encodes CASSPRISGGANEQFF.

This clonotype rates as medium-sized. The CDR3 reads CASSQGTNFDEQFF. Written as DNA, the CDR3 is TGCGCCAGCAGCCAAGGGACCAATTTCGACGAGCAGTTCTTC. The V gene is TRBV4-3, the J gene TRBJ2-1, with D hard to call. The CDR3 has 14 amino acids. Germline V gene sequence: CDR1 LGHNA, CDR2 YSLEER. V was trimmed by 1 base and J by 10 bases, leaving 14 bases between them.

As for this clonotype: Because it lacks the conserved phenylalanine or tryptophan at the end, this CDR3 is likely a read error. This chain's CDR3 is CAGSPARDSSGANVLTI. Written as DNA, the CDR3 is TGTGCCGGCAGTCCGGCAAGAGACAGCTCTGGGGCCAACGTCCTGACTATC. This chain joins TRBV28 and TRBJ2-6; D is possibly TRBD1 (5 bases). CDR1 and CDR2 from the germline V gene are MDHEN and SYDVKM. This CDR3 is 17 amino acids long.

This clonotype occurred many times. V is TRBV12-3 or TRBV12-4 and J is TRBJ1-6; D gene uncertain. V was cut by 6 bases and J by 6 bases, with 18 bases left in between. CDR3 length equals 16 residues. The CDR3 spells CASSQGPFSSNSPLHF. CDR3 nucleotide sequence: TGTGCCAGCAGCCAAGGCCCTTTTTCCAGTAATTCACCCCTCCACTTT.

As to this clonotype: At one of its ends the junction is not consistent with the germline gene, which may arise from a read error. V is TRBV6-4 and J is TRBJ1-6; D is uncertain. The CDR3 extends over 14 amino acids. Germline CDR1 reads MRHNA; CDR2 reads SNTAGT. The CDR3 DNA sequence: TGTGCCAGCAGTGACGGGAGAGACCGCTCACCCCTTCACTTT. Its protein product is CASSDGRDRSPLHF.

This clonotype was seen a handful of times. One junction end disagrees with the germline gene, perhaps due to a read error. V is TRBV12-3 or TRBV12-4 and J is TRBJ1-1, with D possibly being TRBD1 (6 bases). CDR3 length: 14 amino acids. In DNA form, the CDR3 reads TGTGCCATCAGTTCGGCAGACAGGAACACTGGTGCTTTCTTT. Encoded protein: CAISSADRNTGAFF.